This TCR beta chain comes out of a study of blood T cell repertoires in COVID-19. Profiled with immunoSEQ multiplex PCR; TCRdb holds only in-frame clones, not every one. This repertoire shows 200,000 to 300,000 clones, about 90% found once; its top ten account for over 3%. Germline assignment: CDR1 SNHLY and CDR2 FYNNEI. V was pared by 2 bases and J by 9 bases, with 11 bases between. The CDR3 is made up of 13 amino acids. The TCR was taken from a woman in her 30s who had recovered from COVID-19. The sequencing sample was made of peripheral blood. The V and J genes are TRBV2 and TRBJ2-1; D possibly corresponds to TRBD2 (6 bases). The CDR3 loop is CASSEFSGVEQFF. Here the CDR3 DNA reads TGTGCCAGCAGTGAATTCTCGGGGGTTGAGCAGTTCTTC.